The 16 T cell receptor beta chains presented below share a single source sample, sequenced in a study of blood T cell repertoires in COVID-19. Clones were sequenced by immunoSEQ multiplex PCR, and TCRdb holds only the in-frame ones, with some missing. The sample yields approximately 430,000 clones, around 86% seen once. Sequenced sample: peripheral blood. Receptors originate from a woman in her 30s with active or convalescent COVID-19.

The J gene is TRBJ2-2, the V gene TRBV6-2 or TRBV6-3, with 10 bases fitting TRBD2. Unmatched junction bases numbered 5, after V lost 6 bases and J lost 4 bases. The CDR3 consists of 15 residues. Germline CDR1 MNHEY, CDR2 SVGEGT. This CDR3 is CASSPAGGPTGELFF. In nucleotides, the CDR3 is TGTGCCAGCAGCCCAGCGGGAGGGCCCACCGGGGAGCTGTTTTTT.

This clone has a handful of counts. V gene TRBV5-1 combines with J gene TRBJ1-1; a possible D gene is TRBD1 (5 bases). Germline lookup yields CDR1 SGHRS and CDR2 YFSETQ. Deletions cut 1 base from V and 1 base from J, with 8 bases between. This CDR3 region has 14 residues. Here the CDR3 DNA reads TGCGCCAGCAGCTTGACAGGACGGAACACTGAAGCTTTCTTT. This gives the protein CASSLTGRNTEAFF.

This clone came up once. The rearrangement uses TRBV7-9 and TRBJ2-7, with D maybe TRBD1 (6 bases). The CDR3 runs 15 residues. Per the germline V gene, CDR1 is SEHNR and CDR2 is FQNEAQ (reference sequence). V lost 4 bases and J lost 5, with 18 bases in between. CDR3: CASSSTLLGADEQYF. The CDR3 DNA is TGTGCCAGCAGCTCCACTCTTTTGGGGGCGGACGAGCAGTACTTC. The whole variable domain, remainder taken from reference TRBV7-9 and TRBJ2-7, is DTGVSQNPRHKITKRGQNVTFRCDPISEHNRLYWYRQTLGQGPEFLTYFQNEAQLEKSRLLSDRFSAERPKGSFSTLEIQRTEQGDSAMYLCASSSTLLGADEQYFGPGTRLTVT.

A single count supports this clone. Since a much larger clone is just one base distant, this may be a read error. This chain links TRBV7-6 with TRBJ1-2; D is perhaps TRBD1 (6 bases). The CDR3 is 13 residues long. The ends were cut back, 4 bases at V and 1 base at J, with 7 bases in the middle. Germline V gene data show CDR1 as SGHVS and CDR2 as FNYEAQ. CDR3 bases: TGTGCCAGCAGCTCGGACAGTAACTATGGCTACACCTTC. Amino acid sequence: CASSSDSNYGYTF.

The chain uses TRBV4-2 and TRBJ2-5, with 15 bases matching TRBD2. This CDR3 spans 17 amino acids. CDR1 and CDR2 (germline): LGHNA, YNFKEQ. Trimming cost V 0 bases and J 5 bases; bases outside gene matches: 4. As DNA, the CDR3 is TGTGCCAGCAGCCAAGAGGGACTAGCGGGGGGTTGGGAGACCCAGTACTTC. Translating gives CASSQEGLAGGWETQYF.

V and J are TRBV30 and TRBJ1-4; tentative D call: TRBD1 (6 bases). CDR1 GTSNPN and CDR2 SVGIG come from the germline V gene (reference sequence). Trimming removed 8 bases from V and 0 bases from J, with 10 bases in between. This CDR3 spans 13 amino acids. The CDR3 reads CARGTPTNEKLFF. The CDR3 nucleotides read TGTGCCCGTGGGACACCAACTAATGAAAAACTGTTTTTT.

The chain links TRBV27 to TRBJ1-1; a possible D gene is TRBD1 (5 bases). The CDR3 spans 14 residues. CDR1 MNHEY and CDR2 SMNVEV come from the germline V gene (reference sequence). Trimming took off 8 bases at V and 3 bases at J, with 16 bases between the two ends. Here the CDR3 reads CASHYGGGDTEAFF. As DNA, the CDR3 is TGTGCCAGCCACTACGGGGGTGGGGACACTGAAGCTTTCTTT.

The chain has TRBV29-1 and TRBJ2-3; 9 bases are a match to TRBD1. The CDR3 is 14 amino acids. Trimming took 3 bases from V and 7 from J; bases not matched to a gene: 8. Germline loops: CDR1 SQVTM, CDR2 ANQGSEA. As DNA, the CDR3 is TGCAGCGTTGACCTGGGACAGGGTTGGAATACGCAGTATTTT. Its translation: CSVDLGQGWNTQYF.

The rearrangement links TRBV2 to TRBJ1-5; no reliable D call. Trimming shortened V by 2 bases and J by 6 bases, and 20 bases separated the two germline ends. The CDR3 length is 17 residues. Germline V CDR1 and CDR2: SNHLY, FYNNEI. CDR3 bases: TGTGCCAGCAGTGAATGGGTCCTGGCGGGGAAGGGTCAGCCCCAGCATTTT. This translates into CASSEWVLAGKGQPQHF.

CDR3 bases: TGTGCCAGCAGTCCCTACCCTTCCAGGGGGAGTTACGAGCAGTACTTC. It is translated as CASSPYPSRGSYEQYF. The chain links TRBV27 to TRBJ2-7; 7 nucleotides match TRBD1. Germline V gene data show CDR1 as MNHEY and CDR2 as SMNVEV (reference sequence). This CDR3 is 16 amino acids long. With 5 bases clipped from V and 4 bases from J, the junction kept 14 bases outside the gene matches.

The chain is built from TRBV20-1 and TRBJ2-1; the D is unclear. The CDR3 spans 11 residues. Germline CDR1 and CDR2: DFQATT and SNEGSKA (reference sequence). V was trimmed by 7 bases and J by 3 bases, leaving 7 bases between them. The CDR3 DNA reads TGCAGTGGTGCGGTCTACAATGAGCAGTTCTTC. Translation gives CSGAVYNEQFF.

The chain joins TRBV19 to TRBJ1-2; D gene uncertain. Trimming left V 5 bases short and J 1 base short, with 26 bases between. CDR1 LNHDA and CDR2 SQIVND come from the germline V gene (reference sequence). The length of the CDR3 is 19 residues. The CDR3 spells CASSPIIRHSKTLNYGYTF. CDR3 nucleotide sequence: TGTGCCAGTAGTCCTATAATCCGGCACAGCAAAACACTTAACTATGGCTACACCTTC.

The V call is TRBV6-5, the J call TRBJ2-1; the D is unclear. Germline CDR1 reads MNHEY; CDR2 reads SVGAGI. The germline V and J ends were trimmed by 11 bases and 0 bases, with 5 bases remaining between them. CDR3 length equals 11 residues. The CDR3 here is CAGRSYNEQFF. The CDR3 DNA reads as TGTGCCGGGCGCTCCTACAATGAGCAGTTCTTC.

The chain carries TRBV5-1 and TRBJ1-5, with D perhaps matching TRBD1 (5 bases). Trimming left V 4 bases short and J 4 bases short, with 15 bases between. CDR3 length equals 15 residues. From germline, CDR1 is SGHRS and CDR2 YFSETQ. The CDR3 reads CASSPLGGTNQPQHF. The CDR3 DNA follows: TGCGCCAGCAGCCCCCTGGGGGGTACGAATCAGCCCCAGCATTTT.

V is TRBV19 and J is TRBJ2-3; D remains ambiguous. CDR1 is LNHDA, CDR2 SQIVND, per germline (reference sequence). The CDR3 spans 16 residues. Trimming stripped 4 bases from V and 0 bases from J, with 14 bases between. In DNA, the CDR3 is TGTGCCAGTAGTAGGCTGGGCATTATTAGCACAGATACGCAGTATTTT. Its translation is CASSRLGIISTDTQYF.

The chain is built from TRBV7-2 and TRBJ1-2; D is perhaps TRBD1 (6 bases). The CDR3 covers 14 residues. The germline CDR1 and CDR2 sequences are SGHTA and FQGNSA. Trimming removed 3 bases from V and 7 bases from J, with 15 bases in between. The DNA for the CDR3 is TGTGCCAGCAGCTTGTACACAGGGTCACCTGGCTACACCTTC. Translation gives CASSLYTGSPGYTF.